This T cell receptor (beta chain) emerged from a study of T cell changes during pregnancy in multiple sclerosis. This CDR3 region has 13 residues. V gave up 1 base and J gave up 5 bases, with 6 bases separating them. The germline V gene has CDR1 SGHVS and CDR2 FNYEAQ. TCRdb's copy holds only in-frame clones and misses some; the assay was immunoSEQ multiplex PCR. The sample comprises 75,000 to 95,000 clones, roughly 90% of which are singletons, and roughly 1.4% rests with the top ten. The rearrangement joins TRBV7-6 to TRBJ2-1; a possible D gene is TRBD2 (5 bases). This clonotype was obtained from a female donor with multiple sclerosis, enrolled in a pregnancy study. The sample consisted of peripheral blood, taken in the first trimester of pregnancy. The CDR3 sequence: CASSLVGNNEQFF. The CDR3 bases are TGTGCCAGCAGCTTAGTCGGGAACAATGAGCAGTTCTTC.